The present T cell receptor beta chain was sequenced within a study of T-cell memory formation after mild COVID-19. Overall study context: The TCR clusters were mostly specific to one donor.

Findings and limits, study-wide: Among contracting clones, CD4+ were mainly CM/EM and CD8+ enriched in EMRA.

Notes on this clonotype: The antigen is undetermined.

Germline V gene lookup returns CDR1 MNHEY and CDR2 SVGAGI. The CDR3 sequence is 16 residues long. V was cut by 3 bases and J by 6 bases, with 21 bases left in between. TCR alpha and TCR beta cDNA libraries with sample barcodes and UMIs came from 5'RACE using constant-segment primers. A single record per CDR3 protein comes from TCRdb applying MiXCR to the 5' RACE reads. The sample lists a few hundred thousand distinct CDR3 sequences, over 25% occurring once. The chain carries TRBV6-5 and TRBJ2-7; no definite D call. This sequence was found in an adult woman who had mild COVID-19 (a few samples of this study predate the infection). Cell type and time point are not known. Sequencing was done on a sample of PBMCs or a T cell subset sorted from them (not recorded which). This CDR3 is CASSYPPRYVAREQYF. The DNA of the CDR3 is TGTGCCAGCAGTTATCCCCCTAGATATGTGGCCCGCGAGCAGTACTTC.